The 30 T cell receptor beta chains below all came from one sample that was sequenced in a study of T cell repertoires in cytomegalovirus infection (dated by TCRdb to the late 2010s). The listed sequencing device is Illumina HiSeq 1500. The raw public reads went through TCRdb reprocessing: fastp at Q25, MiXCR clone calling, in-frame beta chains kept. CDR3 protein duplicates are merged, each entry listing the most common genes and DNA. The sample profile shows 300,000 to 400,000 distinct CDR3 sequences; more than 8% of them were found once. 4.3% of the sample belongs to the ten largest clones. The sample taken for sequencing was PBMCs. These receptors were taken from a human donor in good health (CMV status not recorded). Some clones in this sample may be carry-over from other donors' samples.

Many counts were recorded for this clonotype. The chain uses TRBV7-2 and TRBJ2-1, with TRBD2 as a possible D gene (6 bases). V gave up 5 bases and J gave up 1 base, with 15 bases separating them. Germline V gene lookup returns CDR1 SGHTA and CDR2 FQGNSA. The CDR3 spans 16 residues. CDR3: CASSPRGGWSYNEQFF. CDR3 DNA: TGTGCCAGCAGCCCCCGCGGAGGGTGGTCCTACAATGAGCAGTTCTTC.

Details on this clonotype: No conserved phenylalanine or tryptophan is present at the end of the CDR3, so a read error is the likely explanation. V usage is TRBV11-2 and J usage is TRBJ2-1, with 7 bases fitting TRBD1. CDR1 and CDR2 from the germline V gene are SGHAT and FQNNGV. With V trimmed by 5 bases and J by 8 bases, 9 bases remained unmatched. The CDR3 length is 14 residues. The CDR3 loop reads CASSRQGKQHEQFV. The CDR3 DNA is TGTGCCAGCAGCCGACAGGGAAAACAGCATGAGCAGTTCGTC.

This clonotype appeared many times. The CDR3 here is CSATVTGQANNSPLHF. The CDR3, as DNA: TGCAGTGCTACCGTAACAGGCCAGGCCAATAATTCACCCCTCCACTTT. The V and J genes are TRBV20-1 and TRBJ1-6, with a possible D match to TRBD1 (5 bases). Germline CDR1 DFQATT, CDR2 SNEGSKA (reference sequence). The V gene lost 4 bases and the J gene lost 5 bases, with 18 bases spanning the gap. CDR3 length equals 16 residues.

The V gene is TRBV2, the J gene TRBJ1-1; possible D gene TRBD1, 6 bases. Germline loops: CDR1 SNHLY, CDR2 FYNNEI. Trimming removed 6 bases at V and 6 bases at J, with 11 bases between. The CDR3 is 12 amino acids. CDR3 protein: CASRRQAAEAFF. CDR3 bases: TGTGCCAGCAGGCGACAGGCGGCTGAAGCTTTCTTT.

This clonotype was seen many times. The V and J genes are TRBV15 and TRBJ1-1, with 8 bases aligning to TRBD1. The CDR3 extends over 15 amino acids. Unmatched junction bases numbered 8, after V lost 3 bases and J lost 5 bases. CDR1 and CDR2 from the germline V gene are LNHNV and YYDKDF (reference sequence). CDR3 sequence (DNA): TGTGCCACCAGCAGTGCCAGGGGGCGATGGACTGAAGCTTTCTTT. It encodes CATSSARGRWTEAFF.

This clonotype showed up many times. The V call is TRBV7-9, the J call TRBJ1-1, with 12 bases aligning to TRBD1. The CDR3 has 16 residues. The germline gives CDR1 SEHNR, CDR2 FQNEAQ (reference sequence). With 5 bases clipped from V and 3 bases from J, the junction kept 7 bases outside the gene matches. The CDR3 bases are TGTGCCAGCAGCACGGGACAGGGGGCAAGGGACACTGAAGCTTTCTTT. Protein product: CASSTGQGARDTEAFF.

J is TRBJ1-3 and V is TRBV29-1; the D is unclear. CDR3 length equals 11 residues. Germline V gene lookup returns CDR1 SQVTM and CDR2 ANQGSEA. V gave up 3 bases and J gave up 3 bases, with 3 bases separating them. CDR3 bases: TGCAGCGTTGAGTTTGGAAACACCATATATTTT. Residues: CSVEFGNTIYF.

V is TRBV30 and J is TRBJ1-5; possibly TRBD1 for D (6 bases). The V gene's germline CDR1 is GTSNPN and CDR2 SVGIG (reference sequence). V was cut by 6 bases and J by 2 bases, with 17 bases left in between. This CDR3 is built from 15 residues. CDR3 DNA: TGTGCCTGTGAAGACGCCGGGGGGCGCAATCAGCCCCAGCATTTT. Amino acids: CACEDAGGRNQPQHF. The full variable domain, completed using reference TRBV30 and TRBJ1-5, is SQTIHQWPATLVQPVGSPLSLECTVEGTSNPNLYWYRQAAGRGLQLLFYSVGIGQISSEVPQNLSASRPQDRQFILSSKKLLLSDSGFYLCACEDAGGRNQPQHFGDGTRLSIL.

This clonotype was detected a few times. The chain is built from TRBV6-2 or TRBV6-3 and TRBJ1-1; no clear D. The CDR3 covers 13 residues. CDR1 and CDR2 (germline): MNHEY, SVGEGT. V lost 4 bases to trimming and J lost 5 bases, with 11 bases between them. The CDR3 is CASSFDDGTEAFF. Here the CDR3 DNA reads TGTGCCAGCAGTTTTGACGACGGAACTGAAGCTTTCTTT.

The chain carries TRBV19 and TRBJ1-1; a weak D match, TRBD1 (5 bases). The V gene's germline CDR1 is LNHDA and CDR2 SQIVND (reference sequence). CDR3 length: 14 amino acids. Trimming took off 9 bases at V and 5 bases at J, with 19 bases between the two ends. This chain's CDR3 is CASRGQEGRTEAFF. The CDR3 nucleotides are TGTGCCAGCCGAGGTCAGGAGGGGCGGACTGAAGCTTTCTTT.

The chain links TRBV10-3 to TRBJ2-1; 7 nucleotides align to TRBD1. Germline V gives CDR1 ENHRY, CDR2 SYGVKD. The ends lost 6 bases at V and 4 bases at J; junction bases unmatched: 9. The CDR3 is 15 amino acids. The CDR3 loop is CAISRRDSRYNEQFF. The CDR3 region has the DNA TGTGCCATCAGCCGCCGGGACAGCCGATACAATGAGCAGTTCTTC.

The gene calls are TRBV6-2 or TRBV6-3 and TRBJ2-1; either TRBD1 or TRBD2 may supply D (5 bases each). V lost 2 bases, J lost 15 bases, and 14 bases lay in between. CDR1 and CDR2 from the germline V gene are MNHEY and SVGEGT. The CDR3 totals 12 residues. DNA for the CDR3: TGTGCCAGCAGTTACGGTCAGGGACCTCCGTTCTTC. This encodes CASSYGQGPPFF.

The chain combines TRBV12-3 or TRBV12-4 with TRBJ1-1; 8 nucleotides match TRBD1. The CDR3 spans 14 residues. V lost 4 bases, J lost 1 base, and 2 bases stayed unmatched. CDR3: CASSWDRPNTEAFF. The CDR3 nucleotides are TGTGCCAGCAGTTGGGACAGGCCGAACACTGAAGCTTTCTTT.

The chain carries TRBV7-2 and TRBJ2-3; D is unresolved. CDR1 and CDR2 from the germline V gene are SGHTA and FQGNSA. With 1 base removed from V and 10 bases from J, the gap between germline ends came to 9 bases. The CDR3 extends over 12 amino acids. The CDR3 sequence is CASSLGPLAQYF. The CDR3 nucleotides are TGTGCCAGCAGCTTAGGACCGCTGGCGCAGTATTTT.

The rearrangement uses TRBV6-5 and TRBJ2-2; 8 nucleotides agree with TRBD2. CDR1 and CDR2 from the germline V gene are MNHEY and SVGAGI. This CDR3 comprises 14 residues. J gave up 4 bases and V 6 bases, and 4 bases lay outside the gene matches. The CDR3 nucleotides are TGTGCCAGCAGAAGGGCGGGGGGCACCGGGGAGCTGTTTTTT. The encoded protein is CASRRAGGTGELFF.

This clonotype was observed at least ten times. The V gene is TRBV5-1, the J gene TRBJ2-5, with 9 bases lining up with TRBD1. V was pared by 4 bases and J by 4 bases, with 11 bases of the junction left unmatched. The CDR3 covers 16 residues. Germline loops: CDR1 SGHRS, CDR2 YFSETQ. Here the CDR3 DNA reads TGCGCCAGCAGCATAACGGACAGGGGCGCGGGAGAGACCCAGTACTTC. It translates to CASSITDRGAGETQYF.

This clonotype showed up just a few times. The V gene is TRBV12-3 or TRBV12-4, the J gene TRBJ2-1; D ambiguous. The CDR3 is 14 residues long. Trimming stripped 6 bases from V and 8 bases from J, with 17 bases between. CDR3 region: CASSPVGWRHEQFF. The CDR3 bases are TGTGCCAGCAGCCCCGTAGGTTGGAGACATGAGCAGTTCTTC.

This clonotype was seen only a few times. This chain links TRBV7-2 with TRBJ2-3; D gene uncertain. The CDR3 spans 9 residues. V was clipped by 6 bases and J by 7 bases, with 2 bases between them. Germline V gene sequence: CDR1 SGHTA, CDR2 FQGNSA. The CDR3 region is CASRYTQYF. The CDR3 DNA is TGTGCCAGCAGATATACGCAGTATTTT.

This clonotype appeared many times. The V gene is TRBV20-1, the J gene TRBJ1-1; 9 bases are shared with TRBD1. This CDR3 is built from 13 residues. Germline-derived CDR1 and CDR2 are DFQATT and SNEGSKA (reference sequence). V lost 5 bases to trimming and J lost 1 base; unmatched junction nucleotides: 2. CDR3 residues: CSAPGQGNTEAFF. CDR3 DNA sequence: TGCAGTGCTCCGGGACAGGGGAACACTGAAGCTTTCTTT.

The genes are TRBV27 and TRBJ1-2; 8 bases line up with TRBD1. The CDR3 is made up of 14 amino acids. CDR1 is MNHEY, CDR2 SMNVEV, per germline (reference sequence). Losses at the gene ends were 5 bases for V and 5 bases for J; bases not matched to a gene: 7. Written as DNA, the CDR3 is TGTGCCAGCAGTCCAGGGGGCGCGGGGTATGGCTACACCTTC. Protein product: CASSPGGAGYGYTF.

With respect to this clonotype: A much larger clone sits a single nucleotide away, making a read error possible. The J gene is TRBJ1-5, the V gene TRBV12-3 or TRBV12-4, with 10 bases that match TRBD1. The CDR3 spans 17 residues. The CDR3 bases are TGTACCAGCAGCAAGCCGGGACAGGGGCCTTCATCTCAGCCCCAGCATTTT. Protein sequence: CTSSKPGQGPSSQPQHF.

Many counts were recorded for this clonotype. The V and J genes are TRBV7-2 and TRBJ2-1, with 8 bases matching TRBD1. The CDR3 runs to 15 residues. CDR1 and CDR2 (germline): SGHTA, FQGNSA. V gave up 4 bases and J gave up 3 bases; unmatched junction bases: 5. The CDR3 reads CASSSGQGLYNEQFF. The CDR3 DNA is TGTGCCAGCAGCTCTGGACAGGGTCTCTACAATGAGCAGTTCTTC.

This clonotype was detected many times. The V gene is TRBV6-8, the J gene TRBJ1-2; 7 bases fit TRBD1. Germline V CDR1 and CDR2: MNHGY, SAAAGT. This CDR3 is 13 amino acids long. Unmatched junction bases numbered 1, after V lost 0 bases and J lost 6 bases. CDR3 residues: CASSYSTGDGYTF. The DNA for the CDR3 is TGTGCCAGCAGTTACTCAACAGGGGATGGCTACACCTTC.

The V call is TRBV5-6, the J call TRBJ2-7; perhaps D is TRBD1 or TRBD2 (5 bases each). The CDR3 is 12 residues long. Germline V gives CDR1 SGHDT, CDR2 YYEEEE. V lost 2 bases and J lost 6, with 9 bases in between. DNA of the CDR3: TGTGCCAGCAGCTTTGCAGGGACCGAGCAGTACTTC. This sequence encodes CASSFAGTEQYF. The whole variable domain, remainder taken from reference TRBV5-6 and TRBJ2-7, is DAGVTQSPTHLIKTRGQQVTLRCSPKSGHDTVSWYQQALGQGPQFIFQYYEEEERQRGNFPDRFSGHQFPNYSSELNVNALLLGDSALYLCASSFAGTEQYFGPGTRLTVT.

V is TRBV10-3 and J is TRBJ1-3; D remains ambiguous. The CDR3 length is 13 residues. V dropped 4 bases and J dropped 2 bases, with 6 bases sitting between them. Germline V gene data show CDR1 as ENHRY and CDR2 as SYGVKD. CDR3 loop: CAISGGTGNTIYF. In DNA, the CDR3 is TGTGCCATCAGTGGGGGAACTGGAAACACCATATATTTT.

Ten or more counts support this clonotype. The genes are TRBV29-1 and TRBJ2-3, with D perhaps matching TRBD1 (7 bases). Germline lookup yields CDR1 SQVTM and CDR2 ANQGSEA. The ends were cut back, 6 bases at V and 0 bases at J, with 13 bases in the middle. CDR3 length: 14 residues. This CDR3 reads CSVATGTSTDTQYF. In DNA form, the CDR3 reads TGCAGCGTAGCGACAGGGACTAGCACAGATACGCAGTATTTT.

This clonotype was found many times. The chain uses TRBV5-1 and TRBJ2-1; TRBD2 is a possible D gene (6 bases). The CDR3 is 14 amino acids. V dropped 8 bases and J dropped 4 bases, with 16 bases sitting between them. The germline V gene has CDR1 SGHRS and CDR2 YFSETQ. CDR3 residues: CASKNAGTYNEQFF. The CDR3 bases are TGCGCCAGTAAGAATGCCGGGACTTACAATGAGCAGTTCTTC. Complete variable domain (other parts from reference TRBV5-1 and TRBJ2-1): KAGVTQTPRYLIKTRGQQVTLSCSPISGHRSVSWYQQTPGQGLQFLFEYFSETQRNKGNFPGRFSGRQFSNSRSEMNVSTLELGDSALYLCASKNAGTYNEQFFGPGTRLTVL.

This clonotype showed up many times. V and J are TRBV7-2 and TRBJ1-2; the D gene is possibly TRBD1 (5 bases). Germline V gene data show CDR1 as SGHTA and CDR2 as FQGNSA. The CDR3 is made up of 15 amino acids. Trimming took off 2 bases at V and 1 base at J, with 11 bases between the two ends. CDR3 sequence: CASSLTTGYNYGYTF. In DNA form, the CDR3 reads TGTGCCAGCAGCTTAACTACAGGATATAACTATGGCTACACCTTC.

This clonotype was detected only a few times. This chain links TRBV29-1 with TRBJ2-5; TRBD2 matches 8 bases. Per germline, CDR1 SQVTM and CDR2 ANQGSEA. This CDR3 is built from 15 residues. V lost 3 bases, J lost 0 bases, and 6 bases stayed unmatched. The CDR3 protein is CSVDQSGRNQETQYF. The DNA of the CDR3 is TGCAGCGTTGATCAGAGCGGGAGAAACCAAGAGACCCAGTACTTC.

This clonotype appeared a few times. This chain links TRBV12-3 or TRBV12-4 with TRBJ1-3; no firm D call. CDR3 length: 14 amino acids. Trimming shortened V by 8 bases and J by 0 bases, and 11 bases separated the two germline ends. The CDR3 coding sequence is TGTGCCAGCGGAGAAAACTTCTCTGGAAACACCATATATTTT. Translating it yields CASGENFSGNTIYF.